This T cell receptor beta chain emerged from a study of response to subunit inactivated influenza vaccine. This clonotype appeared a few times. Antigen: not known. TCRdb re-derived calls from the RT-PCR reads in MiXCR, one entry per CDR3 protein. The repertoire holds hundreds of thousands of distinct CDR3 sequences, with about 11% as singletons. Study results and limitations: The study's authors posited that every seasonal influenza vaccination enlists few new T cells.

The CDR3 totals 15 residues. The V end was cut by 0 bases, the J end by 1 base, with 9 bases between. Germline loops: CDR1 LGHNA, CDR2 YSLEER. The same sample was also used in a study of T cells expressing NK-cell markers. That paper notes: TCR beta cDNA was made by 5'RACE template switching with UMIs. Beta-chain profiling covered CD3+CD56+NKG2C+, CD3+CD56+NKG2C- and CD3+CD56-NKG2C+ sorted subsets. The study sequenced eight donors, seven HCMV-seropositive and one seronegative.

This receptor was taken from a man over 45 who received an inactivated influenza vaccine. The source was PBMCs from blood, collected on the day of vaccination. The chain joins TRBV4-3 to TRBJ2-5; tentatively, D is TRBD1 or TRBD2 (5 bases each). CDR3 bases: TGCGCCAGCAGCCAAGATATAGGGACCCAAGAGACCCAGTACTTC. Its protein is CASSQDIGTQETQYF.